One TCR beta chain is described in this entry. Its antigen is not known. Patients with a history of autoimmune disease or on systemic immunosuppression were excluded. These data belong to a study of OX40 agonist ivuxolimab in advanced cancers. As for the study in general: Three patients responded partially, comprising one with hepatocellular carcinoma and two with cutaneous melanoma. Study outcomes and limitations: Several nonresponders also turned out to have low normalized T-cell clonal expansion. At 0.1 to 3.0 mg/kg and by week 6, CD4+ and CD8+ T cells in the blood had expanded clonally.

The table came from immunoSEQ multiplex PCR; TCRdb's copy has only in-frame clones and leaves some out. This sample yields more than 50,000 clones, of which roughly 84% are seen a single time; roughly 27% belongs to the top ten. Material: CD4+ or CD8+ T cells sorted from blood, obtained in a trial of the OX40 agonist ivuxolimab. The receptor comes from an adult with an advanced solid tumor such as melanoma, head and neck, liver or kidney cancer.

The CDR3 here is CASSPSARTTNNTEAFF. The CDR3 DNA sequence: TGTGCCAGCAGTCCCTCCGCGAGGACGACAAACAACACTGAAGCTTTCTTT. The chain joins TRBV6-4 to TRBJ1-1; the D is unclear. CDR1 is MRHNA and CDR2 is SNTAGT in the germline V gene. This CDR3 is 17 amino acids long. The V end was cut by 5 bases, the J end by 2 bases, with 21 bases between.